These T cell receptor beta chains were read from a single sample in a study of TIL therapy for anti-PD-1-resistant metastatic lung cancer. Profiled with immunoSEQ multiplex PCR; TCRdb holds only in-frame clones, not every one. In the table there are about 95,000 clones, just over 65% of which are singletons. The sample consisted of tumor tissue, taken at baseline. Source of these receptors: a person aged 25 to 80 with non-small cell lung cancer. CDR3s include the opening cysteine and the closing phenylalanine or tryptophan. D genes are given only for firm matches. Some rows have no size entry. The others give once, few or many, or a class for an expanded clone.

clone_size	v_call	d_call	j_call	cdr3_nt	cdr3_aa
once	TRBV19	-	TRBJ1-1	TGTGCCAGTAGTATAGAAGGCGCAGGAAACACTGAAGCTTTCTTT	CASSIEGAGNTEAFF
few	TRBV11-2	-	TRBJ1-5	TGTGCCAGCAGCTTAGTGGGGAGCAATCAGCCCCAGCATTTT	CASSLVGSNQPQHF
-	TRBV19	-	TRBJ1-5	TGTGCCAGTAGTATAGACAGGATTGGCAATCAGCCCCAGCATTTT	CASSIDRIGNQPQHF
few	TRBV29-1	-	TRBJ1-1	TGCAGCGTTGAAGATCCGCGGCTCGAAGCTTTCTTT	CSVEDPRLEAFF
once	TRBV11-2	-	TRBJ2-7	TGTGCCAGCAGCCCTCCGAGGTCCCCTAGCTTCGAAGAGCAGTACTTC	CASSPPRSPSFEEQYF
few	TRBV19	-	TRBJ1-4	TGTGCCAGTAGTTTACGGACTAATGAAAAACTGTTTTTT	CASSLRTNEKLFF
few	TRBV5-4	TRBD1	TRBJ2-2	TGTGCCAGCAGCTCAGGACAGGGGCTGAACACCGGGGAGCTGTTTTTT	CASSSGQGLNTGELFF
-	TRBV28	TRBD1	TRBJ1-1	TGTGCCAGCAGTCCTCGAGGTAGGGGGCCCACTGAAGCTTTCTTT	CASSPRGRGPTEAFF
-	TRBV3-1/TRBV3-2	-	TRBJ2-5	TGTGCCAGCAGCCAAGAGGTCTGGACAGAGTGGGAGGCGCAAGAGACCCAGTACTTC	CASSQEVWTEWEAQETQYF
few	TRBV28	-	TRBJ2-5	TGTGCCAGCAACGGTCCGAGGGAGACCCAGTACTTC	CASNGPRETQYF
-	TRBV13	-	TRBJ1-4	TGTGCCAGCAGCTTAGCCGGGGCGGCTAATGAAAAACTGTTTTTT	CASSLAGAANEKLFF
-	TRBV6-5	-	TRBJ1-2	TGTGCCAGCAGTTACTCGATGGGGGCTTATGGCTACACCTTC	CASSYSMGAYGYTF
-	TRBV5-8	TRBD1	TRBJ2-2	TGTGCCAGCAGCAAGGGGGCAGGCACGAACACCGGGGAGCTGTTTTTT	CASSKGAGTNTGELFF
-	TRBV10-2	-	TRBJ1-2	TGCGCCAGCAGTGAGTATAGAGATTATGGCTACACCTTC	CASSEYRDYGYTF
few	TRBV19	-	TRBJ2-2	TGTGCCAGTAGTATAGTCGGGCTCAGGGCCGGGGAGCTGTTTTTT	CASSIVGLRAGELFF
-	TRBV6-5	-	TRBJ1-2	TGTGCCAGCAGTTACTCTTCGGCTAACTATGGCTACACCTTC	CASSYSSANYGYTF
-	TRBV9	-	TRBJ2-7	TGTGCCAGCAGCGCCCGGGACACCTCCTACGAGCAGTACTTC	CASSARDTSYEQYF
-	TRBV5-8	TRBD2	TRBJ2-5	TGTGCCAGCAGCTATCCGGGACTAGCGGGGGAGGAGACCCAGTACTTC	CASSYPGLAGEETQYF
-	TRBV7-2	TRBD2	TRBJ2-1	TGTGCCAGCAGCTCGGGACTAACTGAGCAGTTCTTC	CASSSGLTEQFF
-	TRBV12-3/TRBV12-4	-	TRBJ1-5	TGTGCCAGCAGTTTAACTGGAGATCAGCCCCAGCATTTT	CASSLTGDQPQHF
-	TRBV6-5	TRBD1	TRBJ2-7	TGTGCCAGCAGCGTCGACAGGGGGCATCCCTACGAGCAGTACTTC	CASSVDRGHPYEQYF
-	TRBV15	-	TRBJ2-5	TGTGCCACCAGCAGAGGTTTGGGACTTCAAGAGACCCAGTACTTC	CATSRGLGLQETQYF
-	TRBV7-8	TRBD1	TRBJ1-1	TGTGCCAGCAGCTTAACTCCCCGAGGACAGGGAGGGACTGAAGCTTTCTTT	CASSLTPRGQGGTEAFF